This is a list of T cell receptor beta chains from one sample in a study of cytomegalovirus exposure and HLA in healthy donors. Profiling relied on immunoSEQ multiplex PCR, and the TCRdb table lists in-frame clones only, not all of them. The sample consists of over 150,000 clones, over 75% of them appearing once. Source material: PBMCs. These TCRs come from a woman aged 50 to 60 in good health and CMV-seropositive. CDR3s include the opening cysteine and the closing phenylalanine or tryptophan. A D gene is named only where the DNA matches it firmly. A clone size is listed for some rows: how often the clone was seen (once, few, many), or a class if it is expanded.

clone size | J gene | V gene | D gene | CDR3 protein | CDR3 DNA
NA | TRBJ2-7 | TRBV27 | NA | CASARTPRQDLSYEQYF | TGTGCCAGCGCCCGAACCCCGAGACAGGACCTCTCCTACGAGCAGTACTTC
NA | TRBJ2-7 | TRBV9 | TRBD1 | CASSAGQGFEQYF | TGTGCCAGCAGCGCGGGACAGGGGTTCGAGCAGTACTTC
few | TRBJ1-6 | TRBV5-6 | NA | CASRSGTYNSPLHF | TGTGCCAGCAGGTCAGGAACCTATAATTCACCCCTCCACTTT
NA | TRBJ2-7 | TRBV7-2 | TRBD1 | CASSLGTGTGGYEQYF | TGTGCCAGCAGCTTAGGGACCGGGACAGGGGGCTACGAGCAGTACTTC
once | TRBJ2-7 | TRBV5-1 | NA | CASSLTTGSLEQYF | TGCGCCAGCAGCTTAACAACGGGATCCCTCGAGCAGTACTTC
NA | TRBJ1-1 | TRBV29-1 | NA | CSVGAHPSEGYTEAFF | TGCAGCGTTGGCGCTCATCCGTCGGAGGGTTACACTGAAGCTTTCTTT
NA | TRBJ1-5 | TRBV4-3 | TRBD1 | CASSQDRGPNQPQHF | TGCGCCAGCAGCCAAGACAGGGGGCCTAATCAGCCCCAGCATTTT
NA | TRBJ2-7 | TRBV28 | NA | CASKSGGEVYEQYF | TGTGCCAGCAAATCCGGGGGAGAAGTCTACGAGCAGTACTTC
once | TRBJ2-3 | TRBV7-3 | TRBD1 | CASSGQGALDTQYF | TGTGCCAGCAGCGGTCAGGGGGCATTAGATACGCAGTATTTT
NA | TRBJ1-2 | TRBV4-1 | TRBD1 | CASSQEGQGGFYGYTF | TGCGCCAGCAGCCAAGAGGGACAGGGCGGATTCTATGGCTACACCTTC
NA | TRBJ2-7 | TRBV5-4 | NA | CASKGGTGDREQYF | TGTGCCAGCAAGGGGGGGACAGGAGATCGCGAGCAGTACTTC
NA | TRBJ2-3 | TRBV10-3 | NA | CAIARGAEEDTQYF | TGTGCCATCGCCCGGGGAGCGGAGGAAGATACGCAGTATTTT
NA | TRBJ2-7 | TRBV7-2 | TRBD1 | CASSTWDRGNEQYF | TGTGCCAGCAGCACCTGGGACAGGGGAAATGAGCAGTACTTC
few | TRBJ2-1 | TRBV14 | TRBD2 | CASSQDISGRANEQFF | TGTGCCAGCAGCCAAGATATAAGCGGGAGGGCCAATGAGCAGTTCTTC
few | TRBJ1-2 | TRBV11-2 | NA | CASSSWPRGSNYGYTF | TGTGCCAGCAGCTCGTGGCCTCGGGGGAGTAACTATGGCTACACCTTC
NA | TRBJ1-1 | TRBV29-1 | NA | CSVAIINTEAFF | TGCAGCGTCGCGATCATTAACACTGAAGCTTTCTTT
NA | TRBJ1-1 | TRBV12-5 | NA | CASGLGETQNTEAFF | TGTGCTAGTGGTTTGGGGGAGACACAGAACACTGAAGCTTTCTTT
NA | TRBJ1-4 | TRBV23-1 | NA | CASSQYNSYHQGLGLSEKLFF | TGCGCCAGCAGTCAATACAATTCGTATCATCAGGGGCTCGGCCTGAGTGAAAAACTGTTTTTT